This entry lists 26 T cell receptor beta chains sequenced from one sample in a study of identical twins. TCRdb reprocessed the 5' RACE reads via MiXCR and lists one record per CDR3 protein. The sample holds some 240,000 distinct CDR3 sequences, about 8.3% seen once. The sample also formed part of further work on yellow fever vaccine responses in identical twins.

The sequenced sample was CD8+ T cells sorted from blood. These receptors all come from a woman aged 18-29 years in good health.

This clonotype was observed many times. The J gene is TRBJ2-2, the V gene TRBV4-1; D unclear. This CDR3 has 17 residues. The V gene lost 4 bases and the J gene lost 1 base, with 16 bases spanning the gap. CDR1 and CDR2 from the germline V gene are MGHRA and YSYEKL. This CDR3 reads CASSLLPQAENTGELFF. The CDR3 DNA reads as TGCGCCAGCAGCCTTCTACCCCAGGCAGAGAACACCGGGGAGCTGTTTTTT.

The rearrangement joins TRBV9 to TRBJ2-3, with D unresolved. V was cut by 0 bases and J by 2 bases, with 13 bases left in between. Germline CDR1 SGDLS, CDR2 YYNGEE. CDR3 length equals 16 residues. This CDR3 reads CASSVGPRKNTDTQYF. CDR3 nucleotide sequence: TGTGCCAGCAGCGTAGGACCCAGGAAAAACACAGATACGCAGTATTTT.

This clonotype was seen at least ten times. This chain connects TRBV5-1 to TRBJ2-2; possible D gene TRBD2, 5 bases. The CDR3 is 12 residues long. The germline gives CDR1 SGHRS, CDR2 YFSETQ. V lost 6 bases and J 6 bases, leaving 9 bases between the germline ends. CDR3 DNA sequence: TGCGCCAGCAACGAGGGTTCCGGGGAGCTGTTTTTT. This gives the protein CASNEGSGELFF.

This clonotype has at least ten counts. The chain couples TRBV7-2 to TRBJ2-7, with a weak D call TRBD2 (5 bases). CDR3 length: 14 residues. Trimming cost V 1 base and J 4 bases, with 11 bases left between them. Germline loops: CDR1 SGHTA, CDR2 FQGNSA. CDR3 residues: CASSLGSEVYEQYF. The CDR3 bases are TGTGCCAGCAGCTTAGGCTCGGAGGTTTACGAGCAGTACTTC.

Written as DNA, the CDR3 is TGTGCCATCAGTGAGCCTAGCGGGGTAAGCACAGATACGCAGTATTTT. Its protein is CAISEPSGVSTDTQYF. The V and J genes are TRBV10-3 and TRBJ2-3; 9 bases agree with TRBD2. With 2 bases clipped from V and 0 bases from J, the junction kept 3 bases outside the gene matches. The length of the CDR3 is 16 residues. Per the germline V gene, CDR1 is ENHRY and CDR2 is SYGVKD.

The chain employs TRBV10-3 and TRBJ2-7, with 11 positions matching TRBD2. Germline assignment: CDR1 ENHRY and CDR2 SYGVKD. The CDR3 sequence is 15 residues long. The trim removed 0 bases at V and 4 bases at J, leaving 2 bases unmatched. This CDR3 is CAISESLAGGYEQYF. The CDR3 nucleotides are TGTGCCATCAGTGAGTCGTTAGCGGGAGGGTACGAGCAGTACTTC.

This clonotype was seen only a few times. This chain uses TRBV20-1 with TRBJ2-1; 9 bases are a match to TRBD2. CDR1 and CDR2 (germline): DFQATT, SNEGSKA (reference sequence). The J segment lost 5 bases and the V segment lost 0 bases, leaving 5 bases of the junction unmatched. This CDR3 region has 15 residues. The CDR3 is CSARDTAGGDNEQFF. The CDR3 nucleotides are TGCAGTGCTAGAGATACAGCGGGAGGCGACAATGAGCAGTTCTTC.

The chain employs TRBV2 and TRBJ2-7; D possibly corresponds to TRBD2 (5 bases). This CDR3 region has 12 residues. Trimming left V 4 bases short and J 6 bases short, with 10 bases between. Germline values: CDR1 SNHLY, CDR2 FYNNEI. The DNA for the CDR3 is TGTGCCAGCAGTGGCCGGGGAATCGAGCAGTACTTC. As protein: CASSGRGIEQYF.

V and J are TRBV30 and TRBJ1-1; D ambiguous. Germline lookup yields CDR1 GTSNPN and CDR2 SVGIG (reference sequence). V was shortened by 4 bases and J by 0 bases, with 12 bases between the two germline ends. This CDR3 is built from 14 residues. Written as DNA, the CDR3 is TGTGCCTGGACCCTCGACGGAATGAACACTGAAGCTTTCTTT. Protein product: CAWTLDGMNTEAFF. The variable domain in full, with the rest retrieved from reference TRBV30 and TRBJ1-1, is SQTIHQWPATLVQPVGSPLSLECTVEGTSNPNLYWYRQAAGRGLQLLFYSVGIGQISSEVPQNLSASRPQDRQFILSSKKLLLSDSGFYLCAWTLDGMNTEAFFGQGTRLTVV.

This clonotype was found many times. The chain recombines TRBV29-1 with TRBJ2-7, with 11 bases identical to TRBD1. Germline CDR1 is SQVTM and CDR2 is ANQGSEA. The V and J ends lost 6 bases and 3 bases, in that order; junction bases with no gene match: 1. The CDR3 sequence is 12 residues long. The CDR3 here is CSVGTGGYEQYF. For the CDR3, the DNA is TGCAGCGTGGGGACAGGGGGCTACGAGCAGTACTTC.

The V and J genes are TRBV18 and TRBJ2-2; no definite D call. There are 16 residues in the CDR3. Germline V gene data show CDR1 as KGHSH and CDR2 as LQKENI. The V end lost 0 bases, the J end lost 2 bases, and 10 bases lay between the germline ends. CDR3 sequence: CASSPPDGSNTGELFF. The CDR3, as DNA: TGTGCCAGCTCACCACCGGACGGGTCCAACACCGGGGAGCTGTTTTTT.

The chain employs TRBV12-3 or TRBV12-4 and TRBJ1-2; a possible D gene is TRBD1 (5 bases). The CDR3 contains 12 residues. Trimming removed 5 bases from V and 5 bases from J, with 9 bases in between. CDR3 DNA sequence: TGTGCCAGCAGTGAGACAGATTATGGCTACACCTTC. It yields the protein CASSETDYGYTF.

CDR3 nucleotides: TGCGCCAGCAGCGAAGGACACAAGGGCGGATTCTACGAGCAGTACTTC. Translating gives CASSEGHKGGFYEQYF. This sequence joins TRBV5-1 and TRBJ2-7; TRBD1 is a possible D gene (5 bases). Germline values: CDR1 SGHRS, CDR2 YFSETQ. The length of the CDR3 is 16 residues. V lost 4 bases and J lost 3, with 20 bases in between.

This clonotype was observed a handful of times. This chain connects TRBV20-1 to TRBJ2-1; 7 nucleotides agree with TRBD2. Germline CDR1 DFQATT, CDR2 SNEGSKA (reference sequence). The CDR3 has 17 residues. J was trimmed by 0 bases and V by 0 bases; bases with no gene match: 8. CDR3 in amino acids: CSARDREAFSSYNEQFF. The CDR3, as DNA: TGCAGTGCTAGAGACCGGGAGGCCTTCAGCTCCTACAATGAGCAGTTCTTC.

This clonotype was detected ten times or more. This rearrangement joins TRBV10-3 to TRBJ2-1; the D is unclear. Germline V gives CDR1 ENHRY, CDR2 SYGVKD. Trimming left V 2 bases short and J 7 bases short, with 9 bases between. This CDR3 spans 13 amino acids. The CDR3 DNA sequence: TGTGCCATCAGTGAGGGGGTGCGGAATGAGCAGTTCTTC. It yields the protein CAISEGVRNEQFF.

There are a few counts of this clonotype. The genes are TRBV7-6 and TRBJ2-1, with D maybe TRBD1 (6 bases). The CDR3 sequence is 12 residues long. V gave up 8 bases and J gave up 6 bases, with 11 bases separating them. Germline V gives CDR1 SGHVS, CDR2 FNYEAQ. The CDR3 sequence: CASQGLSNEQFF. The CDR3 nucleotides are TGTGCCAGCCAGGGGCTGAGCAATGAGCAGTTCTTC. Looking up the rest from reference TRBV7-6 and TRBJ2-1 gives the full variable domain: GAGVSQSPRYKVTKRGQDVALRCDPISGHVSLYWYRQALGQGPEFLTYFNYEAQQDKSGLPNDRFSAERPEGSISTLTIQRTEQRDSAMYRCASQGLSNEQFFGPGTRLTVL.

This clonotype was seen more than once but under ten times. The CDR3 is CASSFGQGGNTEAFF. DNA for the CDR3: TGCGCCAGCAGCTTTGGCCAGGGTGGGAACACTGAAGCTTTCTTT. The chain recombines TRBV5-1 with TRBJ1-1, with D possibly matching TRBD1 (5 bases). CDR1 SGHRS and CDR2 YFSETQ come from the germline V gene. The V gene lost 2 bases and the J gene lost 1 base, with 12 bases spanning the gap. CDR3 length: 15 amino acids.

This rearrangement joins TRBV12-3 or TRBV12-4 to TRBJ2-1; a weak D match, TRBD1 (5 bases). Trimming stripped 2 bases from V and 4 bases from J, with 9 bases between. The CDR3 has 14 amino acids. DNA for the CDR3: TGTGCCAGCAGTTTAAAGGGGCAGTACAATGAGCAGTTCTTC. The encoded protein is CASSLKGQYNEQFF.

This clonotype was seen a few times. CDR3 nucleotides: TGTGCCAGCAGCCAAGGGACAGGGGACGTGGAGACCCAGTACTTC. Encoded protein: CASSQGTGDVETQYF. The gene calls are TRBV3-1 and TRBJ2-5, with TRBD1 matching over 9 bases. The CDR3 covers 15 residues. Germline loops: CDR1 LGHDT, CDR2 YNNKEL (reference sequence). V lost 1 base, J lost 5 bases, and 5 bases stayed unmatched.

The chain has TRBV3-1 and TRBJ2-7; weak D call: TRBD2 (6 bases). The germline V gene encodes CDR1 LGHDT and CDR2 YNNKEL (reference sequence). The CDR3 is 13 amino acids. Trimming shortened V by 3 bases and J by 3 bases, and 9 bases separated the two germline ends. CDR3: CASSQEGFYEQYF. In DNA, the CDR3 is TGTGCCAGCAGCCAGGAGGGTTTCTACGAGCAGTACTTC.

The chain carries TRBV5-6 and TRBJ2-1; D not certain. CDR1 is SGHDT and CDR2 is YYEEEE in the germline V gene. The CDR3 has 12 residues. Between the trimmed V and J ends, which lost 4 bases and 7 bases, there was a span of 9 bases. The CDR3 DNA follows: TGTGCCAGCAGCACAAGATGGAATGAGCAGTTCTTC. Protein: CASSTRWNEQFF. The full variable domain, in which reference TRBV5-6 and TRBJ2-1 provide the parts outside the CDR3, is DAGVTQSPTHLIKTRGQQVTLRCSPKSGHDTVSWYQQALGQGPQFIFQYYEEEERQRGNFPDRFSGHQFPNYSSELNVNALLLGDSALYLCASSTRWNEQFFGPGTRLTVL.

This clonotype was seen repeatedly, ten times or more. The gene calls are TRBV12-3 or TRBV12-4 and TRBJ2-5; weak D call: TRBD1 (6 bases). The CDR3 sequence is 14 residues long. V lost 2 bases and J 3 bases, leaving 10 bases between the germline ends. CDR3 region: CASSLLSGEETQYF. The CDR3 bases are TGTGCCAGCAGTTTATTGTCAGGGGAAGAGACCCAGTACTTC.

This clonotype has more than one count but fewer than ten. This CDR3 reads CASSLWGLGGSFEQYF. In nucleotides, the CDR3 is TGCGCCAGCAGCTTGTGGGGCCTTGGCGGTAGTTTCGAGCAGTACTTC. V is TRBV5-1 and J is TRBJ2-7, with D maybe TRBD1 (5 bases). Germline lookup yields CDR1 SGHRS and CDR2 YFSETQ. The CDR3 is 16 amino acids. V dropped 1 base and J dropped 6 bases, with 20 bases sitting between them. Supplemented by reference TRBV5-1 and TRBJ2-7, the full variable domain reads KAGVTQTPRYLIKTRGQQVTLSCSPISGHRSVSWYQQTPGQGLQFLFEYFSETQRNKGNFPGRFSGRQFSNSRSEMNVSTLELGDSALYLCASSLWGLGGSFEQYFGPGTRLTVT.

The chain employs TRBV29-1 and TRBJ2-1; D gene unclear. The germline V and J ends were trimmed by 0 bases and 11 bases, with 14 bases remaining between them. In germline, CDR1 is SQVTM, CDR2 ANQGSEA. The CDR3 runs 13 residues. The CDR3 sequence is CSVEDLAATKQFF. Here the CDR3 DNA reads TGCAGCGTTGAAGATCTGGCAGCGACCAAGCAGTTCTTC.

This clonotype was counted a few times. The chain employs TRBV6-2 or TRBV6-3 and TRBJ2-7; 7 bases fit TRBD1. With V trimmed by 2 bases and J by 0 bases, 7 bases remained unmatched. This CDR3 has 16 residues. Germline assignment: CDR1 MNHEY and CDR2 SVGEGT. CDR3 sequence (DNA): TGTGCCAGCAGTTACGTTCGGGACAGAAGCTCCTACGAGCAGTACTTC. Residues: CASSYVRDRSSYEQYF.

This chain connects TRBV6-5 to TRBJ2-2, with 7 positions matching TRBD2. Germline V lookup: CDR1 MNHEY, CDR2 SVGAGI. The CDR3 has 12 residues. Losses at the gene ends were 5 bases for V and 7 bases for J; bases not matched to a gene: 1. The DNA for the CDR3 is TGTGCCAGCAGTGCGGGAGTCGGGGAGCTGTTTTTT. This codes for CASSAGVGELFF.